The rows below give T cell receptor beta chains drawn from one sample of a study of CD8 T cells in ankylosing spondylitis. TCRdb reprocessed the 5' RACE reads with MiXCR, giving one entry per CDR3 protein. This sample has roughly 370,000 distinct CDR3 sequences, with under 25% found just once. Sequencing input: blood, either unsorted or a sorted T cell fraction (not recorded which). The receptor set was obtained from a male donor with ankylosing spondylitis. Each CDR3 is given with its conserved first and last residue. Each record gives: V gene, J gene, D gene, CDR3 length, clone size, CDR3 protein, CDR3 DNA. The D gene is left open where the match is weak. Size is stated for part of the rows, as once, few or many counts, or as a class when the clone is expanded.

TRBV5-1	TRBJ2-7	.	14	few	CASSLGSDGYEQYF	TGCGCCAGCAGCCTGGGTTCGGATGGCTACGAGCAGTACTTC
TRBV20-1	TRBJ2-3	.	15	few	CSAIETAEGTDTQYF	TGCAGTGCTATTGAGACAGCGGAGGGCACAGATACGCAGTATTTT
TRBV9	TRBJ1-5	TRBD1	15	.	CASSARGGYLQPQHF	TGTGCCAGCAGCGCCAGGGGGGGCTACTTGCAGCCCCAGCATTTT
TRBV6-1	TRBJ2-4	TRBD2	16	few	CASSLREGHVKNIQYF	TGTGCCAGCTCTCTGCGGGAGGGCCATGTCAAAAACATTCAGTACTTC
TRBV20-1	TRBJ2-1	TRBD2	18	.	CCARDLPPGLALSNEQFF	TGCTGTGCTAGAGATCTCCCGCCGGGACTAGCGCTTTCCAATGAGCAGTTCTTC
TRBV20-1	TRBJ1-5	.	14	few	CSAGGGGSNQPQHF	TGCAGTGCCGGGGGCGGGGGGAGCAATCAGCCCCAGCATTTT
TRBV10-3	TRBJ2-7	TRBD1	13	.	CAIRAGGSYEQYF	TGTGCCATCAGGGCAGGGGGTTCCTACGAGCAGTACTTC
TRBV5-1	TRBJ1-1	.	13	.	CASKPLDGLEAFF	TGCGCCAGCAAGCCACTGGACGGCCTTGAAGCTTTCTTT
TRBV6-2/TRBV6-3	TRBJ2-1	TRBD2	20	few	CASFKISGSRSAGSYNEQFF	TGTGCCAGCTTCAAAATTAGCGGGAGTCGGTCGGCGGGCTCCTACAATGAGCAGTTCTTC
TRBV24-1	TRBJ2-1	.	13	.	CATSRHGQNEQFF	TGTGCCACCAGTCGGCACGGACAGAATGAGCAGTTCTTC
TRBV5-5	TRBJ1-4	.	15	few	CASSSSALGGEKLFF	TGTGCCAGCAGCTCCTCAGCTCTCGGGGGTGAAAAACTGTTTTTT
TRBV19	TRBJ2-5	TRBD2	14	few	CASSILGTSETQYF	TGTGCCAGTAGTATTTTGGGGACTAGTGAGACCCAGTACTTC
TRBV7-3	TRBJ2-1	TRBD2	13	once	CASSTRSGREQFF	TGTGCCAGCAGTACCCGGAGCGGGAGGGAGCAGTTCTTC
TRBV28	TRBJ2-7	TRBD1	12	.	CASGDRVGEQYF	TGTGCCAGCGGCGACAGGGTCGGCGAGCAGTACTTC
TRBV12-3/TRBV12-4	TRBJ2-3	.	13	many	CASSLGRTDTQYF	TGTGCCAGCAGTTTGGGCCGCACAGATACGCAGTATTTT
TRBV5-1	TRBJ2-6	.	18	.	CASSLGFVGTSGANVLTF	TGCGCCAGCAGCTTGGGGTTTGTTGGGACCTCTGGGGCCAACGTCCTGACTTTC
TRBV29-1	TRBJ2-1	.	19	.	CSVEEPWRRGSGPNNEQFF	TGCAGCGTTGAAGAGCCGTGGCGTCGGGGAAGCGGGCCAAACAATGAGCAGTTCTTC
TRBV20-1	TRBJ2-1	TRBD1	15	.	CSARDDGTGSYEQFF	TGCAGTGCTAGAGATGACGGGACAGGGAGCTATGAGCAGTTCTTC
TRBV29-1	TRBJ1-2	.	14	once	CSVEERDGTYGYTF	TGCAGCGTTGAGGAGCGGGACGGTACTTATGGCTACACCTTC
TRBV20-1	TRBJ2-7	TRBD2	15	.	CSARAGTSGSGEQYF	TGCAGTGCCCGAGCCGGGACTAGCGGGAGCGGCGAGCAGTACTTC
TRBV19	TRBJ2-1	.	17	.	CASTHLGWGGDYNEQFF	TGTGCCAGTACCCACCTGGGTTGGGGGGGCGATTACAATGAGCAGTTCTTC
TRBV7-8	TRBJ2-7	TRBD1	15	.	CASNPRDRSSYEQYF	TGTGCCAGCAACCCCCGGGACAGGAGCTCCTACGAGCAGTACTTC
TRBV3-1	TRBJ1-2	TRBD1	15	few	CASSQEIQGARGYTF	TGTGCCAGCAGCCAAGAAATCCAGGGGGCGCGAGGCTACACCTTC
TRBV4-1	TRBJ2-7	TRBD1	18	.	CASSRGTGGVGVSYEQYF	TGCGCCAGCAGCCGCGGGACAGGGGGAGTCGGAGTCTCCTACGAGCAGTACTTC
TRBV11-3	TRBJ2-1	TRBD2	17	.	CASSSRLAGGPGNEQFF	TGTGCCAGCAGCTCCAGACTAGCGGGAGGGCCTGGTAATGAGCAGTTCTTC
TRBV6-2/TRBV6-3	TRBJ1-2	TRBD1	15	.	CASREGQAVIYGYTF	TGTGCCAGCAGGGAAGGACAGGCTGTTATCTATGGCTACACCTTC
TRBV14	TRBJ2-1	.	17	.	CASSQDLGTRANDEQFF	TGTGCCAGCAGCCAAGATCTTGGGACAAGGGCAAACGACGAGCAGTTCTTC
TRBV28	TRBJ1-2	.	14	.	CASTTVGRVDGYTF	TGTGCCAGCACCACCGTCGGCAGGGTTGACGGCTACACCTTC
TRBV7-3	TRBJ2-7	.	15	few	CASSLGSGSPYEQYF	TGTGCCAGCAGCTTAGGTTCCGGGAGCCCCTACGAGCAGTACTTC
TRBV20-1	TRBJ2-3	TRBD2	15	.	CSASHLADSTDTQYF	TGCAGTGCCTCCCACCTAGCGGATAGCACAGATACGCAGTATTTT
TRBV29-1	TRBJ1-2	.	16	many	CSVEDHKAPHPYGYTF	TGCAGCGTTGAAGATCATAAGGCCCCTCATCCTTATGGCTACACCTTC
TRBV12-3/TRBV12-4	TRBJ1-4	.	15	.	CASSLNKGDGEKLFF	TGTGCCAGCAGTTTAAACAAGGGAGACGGAGAAAAACTGTTTTTT
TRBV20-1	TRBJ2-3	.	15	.	CSARDLGGTTDTQYF	TGCAGTGCTAGAGATCTCGGTGGTACCACAGATACGCAGTATTTT
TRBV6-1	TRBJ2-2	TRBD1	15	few	CASSRGTGDTGELFF	TGTGCCAGCAGCCGCGGGACAGGAGACACCGGGGAGCTGTTTTTT